Detailed here is one T cell receptor (beta chain). Germline values: CDR1 KGHDR, CDR2 SFDVKD. The V and J ends lost 10 bases and 8 bases, in that order; junction bases with no gene match: 11. The CDR3 sequence is 14 residues long. This entry is derived from a study of blood T cell repertoires in COVID-19. Sequencing used immunoSEQ multiplex PCR; TCRdb keeps in-frame clones, though not all of them. The table shows about 79,000 clones, with 85% to 90% occurring only once. This chain joins TRBV24-1 and TRBJ2-1; 9 positions match TRBD2. The receptor was isolated from a man between 65 and 85 years old with active or convalescent COVID-19. The sample taken for sequencing was peripheral blood. The CDR3: CATARGGPRDEQFF. The CDR3 bases are TGTGCCACGGCGCGGGGGGGGCCCAGGGATGAGCAGTTCTTC.